This entry lists 6 T cell receptor beta chains sequenced from one sample in a study of cytomegalovirus exposure and HLA in healthy donors. A multiplex PCR was run with 60 Vbeta primers and 13 Jbeta primers. The assay was immunoSEQ multiplex PCR, and TCRdb's table has in-frame clones only and misses some. Found here are about 160,000 clones, about four fifths of them singletons; the top ten hold 13%. Sequenced input: PBMCs. These TCRs come from a woman in her 50s in good health and CMV-seronegative.

V is TRBV29-1 and J is TRBJ2-7; D is unclear. The CDR3 loop spans 16 amino acids. The germline V and J ends were trimmed by 3 bases and 2 bases, with 20 bases remaining between them. The germline CDR1 and CDR2 sequences are SQVTM and ANQGSEA. The CDR3 DNA is TGCAGCGTTGAGAGCCCAAACGCAAAGAGTACCTACGAGCAGTACTTC. Translating gives CSVESPNAKSTYEQYF.

In its sample, this clone was seen once. The rearrangement links TRBV10-3 to TRBJ2-2; TRBD2 is a possible D gene (6 bases). V was pared by 2 bases and J by 7 bases, with 11 bases between. Germline-derived CDR1 and CDR2 are ENHRY and SYGVKD. This CDR3 has 14 amino acids. CDR3 residues: CAISEAVAVGELFF. CDR3 coding DNA: TGTGCCATCAGTGAGGCAGTAGCGGTCGGGGAGCTGTTTTTT.

J is TRBJ2-2 and V is TRBV7-9; no firm D call. The CDR3 consists of 16 residues. CDR1 is SEHNR, CDR2 FQNEAQ, per germline (reference sequence). V lost 2 bases and J 1 base, leaving 11 bases between the germline ends. CDR3 DNA sequence: TGTGCCAGCAGCTTACAAGGCGGATTGAACACCGGGGAGCTGTTTTTT. This sequence encodes CASSLQGGLNTGELFF.

The rearrangement uses TRBV11-2 and TRBJ2-7; 7 bases are shared with TRBD2. Germline-derived CDR1 and CDR2 are SGHAT and FQNNGV. V lost 5 bases, J lost 2 bases, and 12 bases stayed unmatched. The CDR3 has 16 residues. CDR3 coding DNA: TGTGCCAGCAGCCCCCTATCTCGGCGGGGGACCTACGAGCAGTACTTC. Translated: CASSPLSRRGTYEQYF.

This sequence joins TRBV5-8 and TRBJ1-2; 8 bases agree with TRBD1. CDR1 and CDR2 from the germline V gene are SGHTS and YDEGEE. CDR3 length: 13 amino acids. Unmatched junction bases numbered 9, after V lost 5 bases and J lost 9 bases. In DNA, the CDR3 is TGTGCCAGCAGTCAACCAGGGGGCATGAGCTACACCTTC. It specifies CASSQPGGMSYTF.

V is TRBV6-1 and J is TRBJ1-2; D remains ambiguous. Germline assignment: CDR1 MNHNS and CDR2 SASEGT. The ends were cut back, 2 bases at V and 8 bases at J, with 12 bases in the middle. The CDR3 runs 13 residues. CDR3 nucleotide sequence: TGTGCCAGCAGTGAACTAGGTTCCGGCGGCTACACCTTC. Residues: CASSELGSGGYTF.